One TCR beta chain is described in this entry. Germline values: CDR1 LNHDA, CDR2 SQIVND (reference sequence). V was pared by 5 bases and J by 8 bases, with 10 bases between. CDR3 length: 12 residues. Cohorts were based on clinical histories the participants reported. This sample was included in a study of blood T cell repertoires in COVID-19. On the study more broadly: Spain, Italy and the United States supplied samples that represented acute and convalescent COVID-19.

Per the original data handling: Estimation of nucleated cell counts relied on the amplification of reference gene primers. Assay used: immunoSEQ multiplex PCR; TCRdb lists only in-frame clones, some missing. V and J calls and clone size come straight from that table; D and trimming were deduced from the DNA. Of about 160,000 clones in the sample, over 70% were seen once. The chain is built from TRBV19 and TRBJ1-3; D gene unclear. The sample comprised PBMCs or T cells enriched from blood (not recorded which). This clonotype was sampled from a woman aged 45 to 65 in a cohort exposed to, infected with or recovered from COVID-19 (not recorded which). As DNA, the CDR3 is TGTGCCAGTAGTCCCCGCGTTGACACCATATATTTT. As protein: CASSPRVDTIYF.